The subject of this entry is one TCR beta chain. The final CDR3 position lacks the conserved phenylalanine or tryptophan, pointing to a likely read error. The repertoire was sequenced with immunoSEQ multiplex PCR; TCRdb's copy has only in-frame clones and lacks some. The sample lists approximately 47,000 clones, roughly 90% seen once, with 1.5% to 2% in the top ten. The CDR3 extends over 14 amino acids. The ends lost 6 bases at V and 6 bases at J; junction bases unmatched: 4. The V gene's germline CDR1 is SNHLY and CDR2 FYNNEI. This entry is derived from a study of T cell changes during pregnancy in multiple sclerosis.

Sample: peripheral blood, taken in the first trimester of pregnancy. The rearrangement uses TRBV2 and TRBJ1-6, with 8 bases aligning to TRBD1. The TCR originated in a female donor with multiple sclerosis, enrolled in a pregnancy study. The CDR3 sequence is CASRGDRINSPLHL. The DNA of the CDR3 is TGTGCCAGCAGGGGGGACAGGATTAATTCACCCCTCCACCTT.